This T cell receptor beta chain originates from a study of blood T cells in healthy people across ages. The study, taken as a whole, reports: The CMV status of each donor remained undetermined, and this could have confounded shifts in expanded clonotypes.

As concerns this clonotype: What it binds is unknown.

Per individual sample, total RNA of at least 6 micrograms was extracted. Together with a sample-barcoded 5' primer, a J-beta primer mix was included in a second PCR lasting about 6 to 12 cycles. Each cDNA molecule was tagged by a template-switch adaptor with 12 random nucleotides. One entry per CDR3 protein results from TCRdb running MiXCR on the 5' RACE reads. The sample has 1.5 million to 2 million distinct CDR3 sequences; roughly 49% are singletons. The ends were cut back, 6 bases at V and 7 bases at J, with 24 bases in the middle. The CDR3 consists of 16 residues. Germline CDR1 is MDHEN and CDR2 is SYDVKM.

The sample consisted of blood. This clonotype was obtained from a woman aged 40-49 years in good health. The genes are TRBV28 and TRBJ1-2; D is uncertain. CDR3 protein: CASRTYPDPGRFGYTF. The CDR3 DNA is TGTGCCAGCAGAACCTATCCGGACCCCGGACGGTTTGGCTACACCTTC.